This T cell receptor beta chain was retrieved from a study of cytotoxic CD8 clonotypes in ibrutinib-treated CLL. A few counts support this clone. V was cut by 6 bases and J by 8 bases, with 8 bases left in between. In germline, CDR1 is KGHSH, CDR2 LQKENI. The CDR3 totals 11 residues. Cryopreserved PBMCs provided about 2 micrograms of genomic DNA for the TCR beta libraries. Produced via immunoSEQ multiplex PCR; TCRdb's table is partial and in-frame only. The table includes some 35,000 clones, about 70% detected once. Here the sequenced sample was PBMCs, taken at disease progression, from a patient treated with ibrutinib. This clonotype was sampled from a human donor with chronic lymphocytic leukemia. This sequence joins TRBV18 and TRBJ2-1; D gene unclear. CDR3 protein: CASSRYDEQFF. As DNA, the CDR3 is TGTGCCAGCTCTAGATACGATGAGCAGTTCTTC.